The TCR beta chain under discussion was sequenced for a study of T cell repertoires in cytomegalovirus infection. This clonotype was picked up a small number of times. Its antigen is unknown. MiXCR was run by TCRdb on the reads, yielding one entry per CDR3 protein. The data show roughly 570,000 distinct CDR3 sequences, approximately 40% seen once. Germline V gives CDR1 MNHNY, CDR2 SVGAGI (reference sequence). Deletions cut 2 bases from V and 6 bases from J, with 15 bases between. The CDR3 length is 15 residues. The chain joins TRBV6-6 to TRBJ2-3; no reliable D call. Sequencing used cultured PBMCs, obtained from culture after CMV antigen stimulation. The receptor comes from a human donor in good health (CMV status not recorded). Some clones in this sample may be carry-over from other donors' samples. The CDR3 protein is CASSYGDPQADTQYF. The CDR3 region has the DNA TGTGCCAGCAGTTACGGTGACCCCCAGGCCGATACGCAGTATTTT.